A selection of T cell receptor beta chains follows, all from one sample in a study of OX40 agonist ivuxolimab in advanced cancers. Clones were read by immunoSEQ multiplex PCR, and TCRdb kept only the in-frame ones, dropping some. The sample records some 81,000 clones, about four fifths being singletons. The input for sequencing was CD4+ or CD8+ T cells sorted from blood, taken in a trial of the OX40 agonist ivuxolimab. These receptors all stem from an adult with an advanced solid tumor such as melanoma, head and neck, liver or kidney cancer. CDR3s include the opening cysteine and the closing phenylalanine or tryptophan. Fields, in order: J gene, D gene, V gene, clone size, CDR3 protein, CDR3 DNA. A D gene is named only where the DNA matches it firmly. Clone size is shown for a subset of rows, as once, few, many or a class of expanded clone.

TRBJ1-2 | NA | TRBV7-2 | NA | CASSFQYRDSYTF | TGTGCCAGCAGCTTCCAGTACAGGGACAGCTACACCTTC
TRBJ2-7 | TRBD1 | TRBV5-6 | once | CASSPGAGGSYEQYF | TGTGCCAGCAGCCCCGGAGCAGGGGGATCCTACGAGCAGTACTTC
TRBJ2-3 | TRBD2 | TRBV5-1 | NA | CASSPGVAGVLDTQYF | TGCGCCAGCAGCCCGGGGGTAGCGGGGGTTTTAGATACGCAGTATTTT
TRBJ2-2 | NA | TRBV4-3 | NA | CASSQGGGVNTGELFF | TGCGCCAGCAGCCAAGGTGGAGGGGTGAACACCGGGGAGCTGTTTTTT
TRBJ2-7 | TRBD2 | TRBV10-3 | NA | CAISELAGGTYEQYF | TGTGCCATCAGCGAGCTAGCGGGGGGTACCTACGAGCAGTACTTC
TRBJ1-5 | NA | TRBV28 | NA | CASSPSDSGPNQPQHF | TGTGCCAGCAGCCCCTCCGACAGCGGACCAAATCAGCCCCAGCATTTT
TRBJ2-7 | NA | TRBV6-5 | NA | CASSYQMDSTYEQYF | TGTGCCAGCAGTTACCAAATGGACAGTACCTACGAGCAGTACTTC
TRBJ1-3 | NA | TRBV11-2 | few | CASRTSRGDSGNTIYF | TGTGCCAGCAGAACCTCCAGAGGGGACTCTGGAAACACCATATATTTT
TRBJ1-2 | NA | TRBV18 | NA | CASSPGSEDGYTF | TGTGCCAGCTCACCAGGCTCAGAGGATGGCTACACCTTC
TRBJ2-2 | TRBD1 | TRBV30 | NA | CAWSPQGAGELFF | TGTGCCTGGAGTCCACAGGGGGCCGGGGAGCTGTTTTTT
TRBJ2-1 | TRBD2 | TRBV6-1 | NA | CASSERGGSSYNEQFF | TGTGCCAGCAGTGAAAGGGGCGGGAGCTCCTACAATGAGCAGTTCTTC
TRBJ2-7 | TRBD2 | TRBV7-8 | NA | CASSASGQGYEQYF | TGTGCCAGCAGCGCTAGCGGCCAGGGCTACGAGCAGTACTTC
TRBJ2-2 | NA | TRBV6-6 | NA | CASTTRGASGELFF | TGTGCCAGCACCACGAGGGGGGCGAGCGGGGAGCTGTTTTTT
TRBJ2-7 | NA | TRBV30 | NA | CAWSHLSEQYF | TGTGCCTGGAGTCATCTAAGCGAGCAGTACTTC
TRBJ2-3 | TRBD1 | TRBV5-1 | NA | CASSLDARGLDTQYF | TGCGCCAGCAGCTTGGACGCCAGGGGGTTAGATACGCAGTATTTT
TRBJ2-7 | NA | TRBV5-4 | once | CASSLDHSYEQYF | TGTGCCAGCAGCTTGGACCACTCCTACGAGCAGTACTTC